The clone carrying this T cell receptor beta chain has at least ten counts. The antigen is unknown. These data are taken from a study of T cell clonality in common variable immunodeficiency. Produced via immunoSEQ multiplex PCR; TCRdb's table is partial and in-frame only. Listed for the sample are 30,000 to 40,000 clones, none seen a single time. Each donor provided roughly 4.5 to 8.5 ml of heparinized whole blood. Findings and caveats of the study: Common variable immunodeficiency TCR beta sequences reportedly had fewer deletions and N-nucleotide insertions.

The origin of this receptor is a human donor with common variable immunodeficiency. Sequenced input: peripheral blood mononuclear cells.

The CDR3 loop is CASSFRLADTEAFF. CDR3 DNA (partial): TGTGCCAGCAGTTTTAGGCTCGCGGACACTGAA. This chain uses TRBV28 with TRBJ1-1; no reliable D call. The CDR3 goes on 3 residues after the read ends, and that part is filled in from the germline J gene. CDR3 length: 14 residues. Germline CDR1 reads MDHEN; CDR2 reads SYDVKM. The germline V and J ends were trimmed by 3 bases and 3 bases, with 11 bases remaining between them.